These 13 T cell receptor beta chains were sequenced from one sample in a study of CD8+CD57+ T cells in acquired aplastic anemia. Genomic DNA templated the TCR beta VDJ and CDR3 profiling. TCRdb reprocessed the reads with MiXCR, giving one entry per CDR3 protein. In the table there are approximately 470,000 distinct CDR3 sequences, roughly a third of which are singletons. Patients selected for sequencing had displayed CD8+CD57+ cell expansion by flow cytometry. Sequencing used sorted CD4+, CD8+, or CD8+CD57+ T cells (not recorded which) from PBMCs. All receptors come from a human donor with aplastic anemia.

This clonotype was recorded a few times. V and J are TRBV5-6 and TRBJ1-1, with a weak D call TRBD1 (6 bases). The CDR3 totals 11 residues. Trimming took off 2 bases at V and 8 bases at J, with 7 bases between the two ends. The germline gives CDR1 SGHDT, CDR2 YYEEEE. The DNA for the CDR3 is TGTGCCAGCAGCTTCACAGGGGAAGCTTTCTTT. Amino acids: CASSFTGEAFF. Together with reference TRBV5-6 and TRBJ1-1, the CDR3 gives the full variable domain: DAGVTQSPTHLIKTRGQQVTLRCSPKSGHDTVSWYQQALGQGPQFIFQYYEEEERQRGNFPDRFSGHQFPNYSSELNVNALLLGDSALYLCASSFTGEAFFGQGTRLTVV.

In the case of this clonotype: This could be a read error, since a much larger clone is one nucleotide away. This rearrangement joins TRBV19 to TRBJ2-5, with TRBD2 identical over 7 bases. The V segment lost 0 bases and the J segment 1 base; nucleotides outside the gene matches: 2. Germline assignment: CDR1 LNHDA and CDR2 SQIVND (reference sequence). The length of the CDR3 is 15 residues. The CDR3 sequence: CASSIEGGGQETQYF. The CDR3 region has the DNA TGTGCCAGTAGTATAGAGGGGGGGGGCCAAGAGACCCAGTACTTC.

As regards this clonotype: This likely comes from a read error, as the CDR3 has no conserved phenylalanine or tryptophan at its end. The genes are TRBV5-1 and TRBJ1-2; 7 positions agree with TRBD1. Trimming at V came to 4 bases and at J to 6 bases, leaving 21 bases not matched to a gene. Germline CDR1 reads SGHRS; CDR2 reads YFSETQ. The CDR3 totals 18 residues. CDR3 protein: CASSLTFDPRQGVNGYTL. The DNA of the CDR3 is TGCGCCAGCAGCCTAACCTTCGACCCCCGACAGGGCGTCAATGGCTACACCCTC.

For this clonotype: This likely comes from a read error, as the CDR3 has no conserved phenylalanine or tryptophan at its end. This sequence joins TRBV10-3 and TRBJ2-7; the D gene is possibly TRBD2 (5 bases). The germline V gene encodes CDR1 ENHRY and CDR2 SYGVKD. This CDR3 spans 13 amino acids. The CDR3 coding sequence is TGTGCCACCAGTGACACTCGAGAGGGCGAGCAGTACCTC. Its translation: CATSDTREGEQYL.

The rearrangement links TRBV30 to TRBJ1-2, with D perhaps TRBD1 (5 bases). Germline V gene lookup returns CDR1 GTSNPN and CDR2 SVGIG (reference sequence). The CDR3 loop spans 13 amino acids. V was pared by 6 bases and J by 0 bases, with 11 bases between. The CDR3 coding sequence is TGTGCCTGCTCCAGGGCTCCTAACTATGGCTACACCTTC. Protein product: CACSRAPNYGYTF.

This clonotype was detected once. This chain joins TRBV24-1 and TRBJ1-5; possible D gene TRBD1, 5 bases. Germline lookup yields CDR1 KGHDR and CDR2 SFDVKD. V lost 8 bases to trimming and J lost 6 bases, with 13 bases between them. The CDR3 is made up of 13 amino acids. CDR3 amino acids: CATTEAGIQPQHF. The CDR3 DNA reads TGTGCCACCACCGAGGCAGGGATTCAGCCCCAGCATTTT.

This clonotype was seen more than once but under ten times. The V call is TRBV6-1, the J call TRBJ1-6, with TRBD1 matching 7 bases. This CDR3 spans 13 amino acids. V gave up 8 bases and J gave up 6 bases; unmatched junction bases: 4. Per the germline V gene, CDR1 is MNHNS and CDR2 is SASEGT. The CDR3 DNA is TGTGCCAGCCGGACAGGTTTTAATTCACCCCTCCACTTT. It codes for CASRTGFNSPLHF.

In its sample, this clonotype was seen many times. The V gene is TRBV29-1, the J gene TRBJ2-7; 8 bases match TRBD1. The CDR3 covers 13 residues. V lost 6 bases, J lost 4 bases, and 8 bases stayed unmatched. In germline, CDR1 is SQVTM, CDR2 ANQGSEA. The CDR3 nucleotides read TGCAGCGTGAGGACAGGGACATCTTACGAGCAGTACTTC. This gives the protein CSVRTGTSYEQYF.

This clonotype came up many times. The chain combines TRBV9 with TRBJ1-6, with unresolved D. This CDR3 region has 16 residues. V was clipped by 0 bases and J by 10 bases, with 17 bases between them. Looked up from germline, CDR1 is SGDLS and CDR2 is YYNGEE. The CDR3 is CASSVGPGGSGSPLHF. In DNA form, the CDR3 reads TGTGCCAGCAGCGTAGGCCCCGGAGGTTCGGGATCACCCCTCCACTTT.

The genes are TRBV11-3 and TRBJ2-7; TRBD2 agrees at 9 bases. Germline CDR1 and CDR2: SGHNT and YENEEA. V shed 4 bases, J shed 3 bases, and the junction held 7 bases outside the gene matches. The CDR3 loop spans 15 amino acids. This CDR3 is CASSSTTSGLYEQYF. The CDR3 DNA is TGTGCCAGCAGCTCAACGACTAGCGGCCTCTACGAGCAGTACTTC.

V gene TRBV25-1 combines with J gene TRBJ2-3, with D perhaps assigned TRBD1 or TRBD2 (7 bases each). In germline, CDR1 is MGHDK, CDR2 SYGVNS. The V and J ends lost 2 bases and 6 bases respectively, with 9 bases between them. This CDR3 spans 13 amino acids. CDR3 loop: CASSEQGGDTQYF. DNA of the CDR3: TGTGCCAGCAGTGAACAGGGGGGGGATACGCAGTATTTT.

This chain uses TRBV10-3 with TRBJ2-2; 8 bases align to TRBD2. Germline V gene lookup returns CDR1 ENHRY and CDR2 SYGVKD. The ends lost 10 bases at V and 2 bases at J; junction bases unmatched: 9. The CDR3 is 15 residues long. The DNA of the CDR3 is TGTGCCACTAAAATAGCGGGACTTAACACCGGGGAGCTGTTTTTT. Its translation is CATKIAGLNTGELFF.

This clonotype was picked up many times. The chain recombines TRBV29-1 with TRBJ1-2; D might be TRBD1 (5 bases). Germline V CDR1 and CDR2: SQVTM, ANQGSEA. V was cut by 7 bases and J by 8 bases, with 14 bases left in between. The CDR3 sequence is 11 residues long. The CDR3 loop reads CSAGGLEGYTF. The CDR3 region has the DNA TGCAGCGCCGGGGGTCTAGAGGGCTACACCTTC.